The rows below give T cell receptor beta chains drawn from one sample of a study of blood T cells in healthy people across ages. TCRdb re-called the 5' RACE reads through MiXCR, storing one row per CDR3 protein. The sample holds about 1.5 million distinct CDR3 sequences, 35% to 45% seen once. Sequenced: blood. These receptor sequences come from a woman aged 18-30 years in good health. The CDR3 runs from the conserved cysteine through the conserved F or W. Each record gives: D gene, J gene, V gene, clone size, CDR3 DNA, CDR3 protein. D genes are given only for firm matches. Clone size appears in some rows only: once, few, many, or a class for an expanded clone.

.,TRBJ1-2,TRBV20-1,few,TGCAGTGCTAGCGGCGGGGACCACTATGGCTACACCTTC,CSASGGDHYGYTF
TRBD1,TRBJ1-5,TRBV18,few,TGTGCCAGCTCACCAAAGGGGCAGGGGGGTCTAAATCAGCCCCAGCATTTT,CASSPKGQGGLNQPQHF
.,TRBJ2-3,TRBV10-3,.,TGTGCCATCAGTCATTTACGGGGGCACACAGATACGCAGTATTTT,CAISHLRGHTDTQYF
.,TRBJ1-5,TRBV19,few,TGTGCCAGTAGTCTCAACGGACAGTATAGCAATCAGCCCCAGCATTTT,CASSLNGQYSNQPQHF
TRBD1,TRBJ2-1,TRBV9,few,TGTGCCAGCAGCGGGGACAGTGAGCAGTTCTTC,CASSGDSEQFF
TRBD2,TRBJ2-1,TRBV27,once,TGTGCCAGCAGTCTGACTAGCCCCTTCTACAATGAGCAGTTCTTC,CASSLTSPFYNEQFF
TRBD2,TRBJ2-7,TRBV20-1,.,TGCAGTGTTGCCGGGACTAGCGGGGGCCCCCCCTCCTACAATGAGCAGTACTTC,CSVAGTSGGPPSYNEQYF
TRBD1,TRBJ2-7,TRBV12-3/TRBV12-4,.,TGTGCCAACAGCCCGGACAGGAACTACAATGAGCAGTACTTC,CANSPDRNYNEQYF
.,TRBJ2-3,TRBV2,few,TGTGCCAGCACGGGGGGCATCCCAGATACGCAGTATTTT,CASTGGIPDTQYF
TRBD1,TRBJ2-3,TRBV28,.,TGTGCCAGCAGTTTGCGACAGGGGAGCCCAGATACGCAGTATTTT,CASSLRQGSPDTQYF
TRBD1,TRBJ2-5,TRBV15,few,TGTGCCACCAGCTCCCGGACAGGGGGAGGAGAGACCCAGTACTTC,CATSSRTGGGETQYF
TRBD1,TRBJ1-5,TRBV19,.,TGTGCCAGTGACATTAATACAGGGGTTCAGCCCCAGCATTTT,CASDINTGVQPQHF
.,TRBJ1-4,TRBV2,.,TGTGCCAGCAGTGAATTCTTGGCATCACGGGAAAAACTGTTTTTT,CASSEFLASREKLFF
TRBD1,TRBJ2-7,TRBV4-1,.,TGCGCCAGCAGCCGGCCGGGACAGAGACCTTACGAGCAGTACTTC,CASSRPGQRPYEQYF
.,TRBJ2-7,TRBV6-6,.,TGTGCCAGCAGTTATTCCGCCGGCAGGAGCTCCTACGAGCAGTACTTC,CASSYSAGRSSYEQYF
TRBD1,TRBJ1-5,TRBV7-9,.,TGTGCCAGCAGCCTGACAGGGGGATCTGGTCAGCCCCAGCATTTT,CASSLTGGSGQPQHF
.,TRBJ1-1,TRBV29-1,few,TGCAGCGTTGTTTCCAGGGTTTCCCCTAACACTGAAGCTTTCTTT,CSVVSRVSPNTEAFF
.,TRBJ2-1,TRBV4-3,few,TGCGCCAGCAGCCAAGAGAGCGGCAATGAGCAGTTCTTC,CASSQESGNEQFF
.,TRBJ1-1,TRBV7-2,.,TGTGCCAGCAGCAACCTGCGGGCCGCGAACACTGAAGCTTTCTTT,CASSNLRAANTEAFF
TRBD1,TRBJ2-5,TRBV12-3/TRBV12-4,.,TGTGCCAGCAGTTTAGATCCTGGGTCGACAGGGGGAAATGAGCAGTACTTC,CASSLDPGSTGGNEQYF
.,TRBJ2-3,TRBV7-6,.,TGTGCCAGCAGCCCCCTACTTGGGTCGGGACAACTCAGCACAGATACGCAGTATTTT,CASSPLLGSGQLSTDTQYF
.,TRBJ2-3,TRBV6-6,.,TGTGCCAGCAGTTATCTCGGGTCGCGAGATACGCAGTATTTT,CASSYLGSRDTQYF